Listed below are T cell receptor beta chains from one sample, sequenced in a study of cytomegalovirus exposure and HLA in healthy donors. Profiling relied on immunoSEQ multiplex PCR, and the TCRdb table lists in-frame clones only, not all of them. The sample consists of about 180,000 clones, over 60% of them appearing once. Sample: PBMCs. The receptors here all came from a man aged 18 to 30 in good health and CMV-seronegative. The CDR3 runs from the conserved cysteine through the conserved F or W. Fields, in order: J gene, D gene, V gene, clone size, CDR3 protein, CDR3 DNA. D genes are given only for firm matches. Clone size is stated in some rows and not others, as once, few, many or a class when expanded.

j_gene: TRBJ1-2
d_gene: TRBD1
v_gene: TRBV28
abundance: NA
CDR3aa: CASSLAGTGPYGYTF
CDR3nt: TGTGCCAGCAGTTTAGCCGGGACAGGCCCCTATGGCTACACCTTC

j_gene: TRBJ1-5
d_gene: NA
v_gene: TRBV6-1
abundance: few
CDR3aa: CASSAGHRNQPQHF
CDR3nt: TGTGCCAGCAGTGCGGGACACCGGAATCAGCCCCAGCATTTT

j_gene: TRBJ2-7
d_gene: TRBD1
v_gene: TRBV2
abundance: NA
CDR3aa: CASRWTGSSYEQYF
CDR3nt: TGTGCCAGCAGATGGACAGGGAGCTCCTACGAGCAGTACTTC

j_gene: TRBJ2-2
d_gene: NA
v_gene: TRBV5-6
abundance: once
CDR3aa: CASSPLRAYTGELFF
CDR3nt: TGTGCCAGCAGCCCTCTGCGGGCCTACACCGGGGAGCTGTTTTTT

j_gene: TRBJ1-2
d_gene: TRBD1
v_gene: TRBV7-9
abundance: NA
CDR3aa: CASSGDRNYGYTF
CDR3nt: TGTGCCAGCAGCGGGGACAGGAACTATGGCTACACCTTC

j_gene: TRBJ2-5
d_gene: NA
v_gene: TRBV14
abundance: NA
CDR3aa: CASSQGSIVGETQYF
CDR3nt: TGTGCCAGCAGCCAAGGTTCGATAGTTGGAGAGACCCAGTACTTC

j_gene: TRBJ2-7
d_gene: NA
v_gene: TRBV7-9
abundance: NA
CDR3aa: CASSFGGGGEQYF
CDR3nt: TGTGCCAGCAGCTTCGGGGGTGGCGGCGAGCAGTACTTC

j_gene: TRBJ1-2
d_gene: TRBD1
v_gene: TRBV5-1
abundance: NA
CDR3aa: CASREGQGSGYTF
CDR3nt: TGCGCCAGCAGAGAAGGACAGGGGTCTGGCTACACCTTC

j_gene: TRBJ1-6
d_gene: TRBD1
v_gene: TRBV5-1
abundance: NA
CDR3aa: CASSEGTGSYNSPLHF
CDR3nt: TGCGCCAGCAGCGAGGGGACAGGGTCCTATAATTCACCCCTCCACTTT

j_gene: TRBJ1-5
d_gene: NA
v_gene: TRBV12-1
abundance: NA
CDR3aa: CASSSLAGEGYSNQPQHF
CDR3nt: TGTGCCAGCAGCTCATTGGCGGGGGAGGGCTATAGCAATCAGCCCCAGCATTTT

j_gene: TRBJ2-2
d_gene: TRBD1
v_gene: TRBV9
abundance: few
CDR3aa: CASSGNPGTGVAGELFF
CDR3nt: TGTGCCAGCAGCGGAAATCCCGGGACAGGGGTAGCCGGGGAGCTGTTTTTT

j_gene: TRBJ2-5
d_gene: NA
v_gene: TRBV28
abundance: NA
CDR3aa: CASSPPVEGETQYF
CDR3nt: TGTGCCAGCAGTCCCCCGGTGGAGGGAGAGACCCAGTACTTC

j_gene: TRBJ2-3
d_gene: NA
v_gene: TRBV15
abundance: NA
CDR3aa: CATSGDSLDTQYF
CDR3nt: TGTGCCACCAGCGGAGACTCGTTAGATACGCAGTATTTT

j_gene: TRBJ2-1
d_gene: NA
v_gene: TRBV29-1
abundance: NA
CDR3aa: CSVVSQRRYNEQFF
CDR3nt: TGCAGCGTTGTGAGTCAGCGAAGGTACAATGAGCAGTTCTTC

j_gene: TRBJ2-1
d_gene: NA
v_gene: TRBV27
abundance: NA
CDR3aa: CASALGGVREQFF
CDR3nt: TGTGCCAGCGCTCTCGGGGGTGTGAGGGAGCAGTTCTTC

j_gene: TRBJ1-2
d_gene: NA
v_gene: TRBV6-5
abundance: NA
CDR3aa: CASSSMNSYGYTF
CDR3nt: TGTGCCAGCAGTTCAATGAATAGCTATGGCTACACCTTC

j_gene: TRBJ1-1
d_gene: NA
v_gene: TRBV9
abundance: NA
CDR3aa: CASSVAPGGNTEAFF
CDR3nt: TGTGCCAGCAGCGTAGCCCCGGGAGGAAACACTGAAGCTTTCTTT

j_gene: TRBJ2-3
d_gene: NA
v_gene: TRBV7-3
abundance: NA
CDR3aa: CASSPRMSDTQYF
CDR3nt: TGTGCCAGCAGCCCCCGAATGAGCGATACGCAGTATTTT

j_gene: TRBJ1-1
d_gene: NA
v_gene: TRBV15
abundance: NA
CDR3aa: CATSVQMNTEAFF
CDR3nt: TGTGCCACCAGCGTTCAAATGAACACTGAAGCTTTCTTT

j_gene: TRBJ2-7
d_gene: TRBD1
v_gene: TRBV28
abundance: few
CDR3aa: CASSLPIRQGGYEQYF
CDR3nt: TGTGCCAGCAGTTTGCCTATTAGACAGGGGGGCTACGAGCAGTACTTC

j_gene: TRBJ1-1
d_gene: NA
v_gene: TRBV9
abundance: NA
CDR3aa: CASSVGVPGNTEAFF
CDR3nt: TGTGCCAGCAGCGTAGGGGTCCCGGGGAACACTGAAGCTTTCTTT

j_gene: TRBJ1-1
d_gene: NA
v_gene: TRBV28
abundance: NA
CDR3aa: CASSLHRDTEAFF
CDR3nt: TGTGCCAGCAGTTTACACAGGGACACTGAAGCTTTCTTT

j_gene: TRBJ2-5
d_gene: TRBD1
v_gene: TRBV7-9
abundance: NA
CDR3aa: CASSLPRGREETQYF
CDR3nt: TGTGCCAGCAGCTTACCTAGGGGGCGCGAAGAGACCCAGTACTTC

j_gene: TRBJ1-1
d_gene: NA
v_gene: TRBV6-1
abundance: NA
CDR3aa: CASRLSGEAFF
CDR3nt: TGTGCCAGCAGGTTGAGCGGTGAAGCTTTCTTT

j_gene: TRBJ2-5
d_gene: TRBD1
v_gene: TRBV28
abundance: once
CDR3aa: CASSSRQGQEETQYF
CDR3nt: TGTGCCAGCAGCTCTAGACAGGGCCAAGAAGAGACCCAGTACTTC

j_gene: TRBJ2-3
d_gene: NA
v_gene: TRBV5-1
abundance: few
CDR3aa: CASREGSTDTQYF
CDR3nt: TGCGCCAGCAGGGAGGGGAGTACAGATACGCAGTATTTT

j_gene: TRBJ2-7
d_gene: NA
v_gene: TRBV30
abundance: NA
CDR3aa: CAWSEGAGEQYF
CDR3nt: TGTGCCTGGAGTGAGGGGGCGGGAGAGCAGTACTTC

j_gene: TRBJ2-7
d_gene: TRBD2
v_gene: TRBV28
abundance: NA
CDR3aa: CASSGGDFSYEQYF
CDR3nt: TGTGCCAGCAGTGGGGGGGACTTCTCCTACGAGCAGTACTTC

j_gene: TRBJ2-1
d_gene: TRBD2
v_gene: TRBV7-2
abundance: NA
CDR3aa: CASSGTSGAGDEQFF
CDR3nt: TGTGCCAGCAGCGGAACTAGCGGGGCCGGGGATGAGCAGTTCTTC

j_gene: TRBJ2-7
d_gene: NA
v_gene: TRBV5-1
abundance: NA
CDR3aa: CASSLEDRGYHSRHEQYF
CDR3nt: TGCGCCAGCAGCTTGGAGGACAGAGGATACCACAGCCGGCACGAGCAGTACTTC

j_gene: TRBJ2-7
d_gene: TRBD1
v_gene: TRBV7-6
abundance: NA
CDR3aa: CASSHGQGSSYEQYF
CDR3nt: TGTGCCAGCAGCCATGGACAGGGGAGCTCCTACGAGCAGTACTTC

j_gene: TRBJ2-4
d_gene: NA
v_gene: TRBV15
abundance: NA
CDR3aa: CATSSGGQAKNIQYF
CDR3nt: TGTGCCACCAGCTCTGGAGGCCAAGCCAAAAACATTCAGTACTTC

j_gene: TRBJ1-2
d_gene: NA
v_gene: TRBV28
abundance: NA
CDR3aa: CASTLPGGYGYTF
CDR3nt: TGTGCCAGCACTCTCCCCGGGGGCTATGGCTACACCTTC

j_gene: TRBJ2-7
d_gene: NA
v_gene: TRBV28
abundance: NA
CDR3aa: CASNPGPSEDEQYF
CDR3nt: TGTGCCAGCAACCCCGGTCCCTCGGAGGACGAGCAGTACTTC

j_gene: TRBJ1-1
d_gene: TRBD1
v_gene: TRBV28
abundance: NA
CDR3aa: CASSSAGTGTERAFF
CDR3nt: TGTGCCAGCAGCTCAGCCGGGACAGGGACAGAAAGGGCTTTCTTT

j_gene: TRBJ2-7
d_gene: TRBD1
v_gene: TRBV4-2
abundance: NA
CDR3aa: CASSQAGGQGRYEQYF
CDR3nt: TGTGCCAGCAGCCAAGCCGGAGGACAGGGTAGGTACGAGCAGTACTTC

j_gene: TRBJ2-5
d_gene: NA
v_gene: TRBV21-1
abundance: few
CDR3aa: CASSCGTQYF
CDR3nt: TGTGCCAGCAGCTGCGGGACCCAGTACTTC

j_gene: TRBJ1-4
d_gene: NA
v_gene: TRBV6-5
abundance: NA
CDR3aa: CASARMDSPEKLFF
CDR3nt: TGTGCCAGCGCCCGTATGGACAGTCCAGAGAAACTGTTTTTT

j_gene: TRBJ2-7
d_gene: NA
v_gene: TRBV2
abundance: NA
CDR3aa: CASGEAYEQYF
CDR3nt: TGTGCCAGCGGGGAGGCCTACGAGCAGTACTTC

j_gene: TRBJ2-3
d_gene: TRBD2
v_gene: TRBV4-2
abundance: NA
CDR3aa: CASSQDAGGRDTQYF
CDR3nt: TGTGCCAGCAGCCAAGATGCGGGAGGGCGGGATACGCAGTATTTT

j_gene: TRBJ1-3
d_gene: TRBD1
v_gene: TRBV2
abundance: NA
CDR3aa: CASSRQGTNTIYF
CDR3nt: TGTGCCAGCAGTCGACAGGGTACGAACACCATATATTTT

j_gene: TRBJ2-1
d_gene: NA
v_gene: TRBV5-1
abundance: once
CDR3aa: CASSVTAGNFWNEQFF
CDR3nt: TGCGCCAGCAGCGTTACCGCCGGGAACTTTTGGAATGAGCAGTTCTTC

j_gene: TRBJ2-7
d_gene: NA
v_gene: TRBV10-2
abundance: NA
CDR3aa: CASSGAYEQYF
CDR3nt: TGCGCCAGCAGTGGTGCCTACGAGCAGTACTTC

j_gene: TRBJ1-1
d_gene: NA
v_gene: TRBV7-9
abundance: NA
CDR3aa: CASSYAGVMNTEAFF
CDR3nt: TGTGCCAGCAGCTATGCAGGGGTCATGAACACTGAAGCTTTCTTT

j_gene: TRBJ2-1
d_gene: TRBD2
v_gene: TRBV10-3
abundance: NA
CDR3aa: CAIMSSGDRSYNEQFF
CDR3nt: TGTGCCATCATGTCTAGCGGGGACCGCTCCTACAATGAGCAGTTCTTC

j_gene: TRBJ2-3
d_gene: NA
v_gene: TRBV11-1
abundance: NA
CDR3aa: CASSLDRGTDTQYF
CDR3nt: TGTGCCAGCAGCTTAGACAGAGGCACAGATACGCAGTATTTT